The subject of this entry is one T cell receptor beta chain. The sample belongs to a study of blood T cell repertoires in COVID-19. CDR1 is KGHSH, CDR2 LQKENI, per germline. Trimming took 8 bases from V and 3 from J, leaving 24 bases between them. The CDR3 has 17 amino acids. Method: immunoSEQ multiplex PCR; TCRdb's copy keeps in-frame clones and lacks some. The sample has about 260,000 clones; about nine tenths are singletons. The sequenced sample consisted of peripheral blood. The receptor comes from a man aged 40-50 years who had recovered from COVID-19. This chain links TRBV18 with TRBJ2-3; D is perhaps TRBD2 (5 bases). CDR3 region: CASSVSFSGTRTDTQYF. Written as DNA, the CDR3 is TGTGCCAGCAGTGTTTCATTCAGCGGAACCCGTACAGATACGCAGTATTTT.